These T cell receptor beta chains were read from a single sample in a study of tumor-infiltrating lymphocytes in primary liver carcinoma. TCRdb reprocessed the multiplex PCR reads with MiXCR, giving one entry per CDR3 protein. The sample contains roughly 86,000 distinct CDR3 sequences, less than 70% of which appear only once. The specimen was tumor-adjacent normal liver tissue. Receptors were obtained from a man aged 35 to 55 with primary liver carcinoma and hepatitis B virus infection. CDR3s include the opening cysteine and the closing phenylalanine or tryptophan. Each record gives: J gene, V gene, D gene, clone size, CDR3 DNA, CDR3 protein. A D gene is named only where the DNA matches it firmly. For some rows the clone size is stated as once, few or many, or as a class when expanded; others skip it.

TRBJ2-7 TRBV7-9 - - TGTGCCAGCAGCTTAGATTTAGCAGGGACCTACGAGCAGTACTTC CASSLDLAGTYEQYF
TRBJ2-5 TRBV11-2 TRBD2 - TGTGCCAGCAGCCCACTAGCGGGAGGTTTGTGGGAGACCCAGTACTTC CASSPLAGGLWETQYF
TRBJ2-7 TRBV14 - - TGTGCCAGCAGCCAAGATGTTCCAGGGGCAGTTCCCTACGACCAGTACTTC CASSQDVPGAVPYDQYF
TRBJ2-3 TRBV30 - many TGTGCCTGGAGTGTACGGCTAGGAGATACGCAGTATTTT CAWSVRLGDTQYF
TRBJ1-1 TRBV11-3 - - TGTGCCAGCGGCCTCGGTCGGGCGAACCCTGAAGCTTTCTTT CASGLGRANPEAFF
TRBJ2-1 TRBV4-1 TRBD2 - TGCGCCAGCAGTACAACCCCGGGACTAGGGTTGGGGGAGCAGTCCTTC CASSTTPGLGLGEQSF
TRBJ1-6 TRBV5-1 - - TGCGCCATCAGCAGCCGGGTCCAAGGTTCACCCCTCCACTTT CAISSRVQGSPLHF
TRBJ2-5 TRBV30 - - TGTGCCTGGAGTGTACGGGGGGTTGGAACCAGGGGGACCCAGTACTTC CAWSVRGVGTRGTQYF
TRBJ2-5 TRBV4-1 - - TGCGCCGGCAACCAAGATTTGCGGCAAGAAGAGACCCAGTACTTC CAGNQDLRQEETQYF
TRBJ1-2 TRBV7-8 TRBD1 once TGTGTTAGCAGCCCTCGGACAGGGGTGAACTATGGCTACACCTTC CVSSPRTGVNYGYTF
TRBJ1-2 TRBV6-1 - - TGTCCCAGCAGTGCGCGTACAGGCTACACCTTC CPSSARTGYTF